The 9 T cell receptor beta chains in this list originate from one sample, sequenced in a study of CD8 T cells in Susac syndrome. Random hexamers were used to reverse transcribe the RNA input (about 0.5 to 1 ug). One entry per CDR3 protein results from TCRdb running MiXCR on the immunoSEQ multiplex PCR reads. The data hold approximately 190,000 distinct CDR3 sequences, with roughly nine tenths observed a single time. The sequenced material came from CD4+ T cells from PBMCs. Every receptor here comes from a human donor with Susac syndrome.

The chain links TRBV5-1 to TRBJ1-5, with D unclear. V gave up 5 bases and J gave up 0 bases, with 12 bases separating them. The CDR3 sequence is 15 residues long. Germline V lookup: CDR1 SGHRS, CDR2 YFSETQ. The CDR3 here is CASRKDLLSNQPQHF. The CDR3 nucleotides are TGCGCCAGCAGGAAGGATCTGCTTAGCAATCAGCCCCAGCATTTT.

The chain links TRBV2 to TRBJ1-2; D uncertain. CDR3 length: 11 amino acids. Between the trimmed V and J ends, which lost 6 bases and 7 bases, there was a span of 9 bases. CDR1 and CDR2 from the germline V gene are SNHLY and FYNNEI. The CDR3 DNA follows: TGTGCCAGCAGGTCGATGGTTGGCTACACCTTC. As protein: CASRSMVGYTF.

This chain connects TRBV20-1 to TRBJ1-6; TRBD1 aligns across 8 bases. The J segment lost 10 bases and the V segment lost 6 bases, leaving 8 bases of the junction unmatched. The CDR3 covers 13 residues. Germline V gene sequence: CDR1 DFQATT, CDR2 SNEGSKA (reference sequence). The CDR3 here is CSALTGDGSPLHF. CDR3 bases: TGCAGTGCGTTGACAGGGGACGGGTCACCCCTCCACTTT.

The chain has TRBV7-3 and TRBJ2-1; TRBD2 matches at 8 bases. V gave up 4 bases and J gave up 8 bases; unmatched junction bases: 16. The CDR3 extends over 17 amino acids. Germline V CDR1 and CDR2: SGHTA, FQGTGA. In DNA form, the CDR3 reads TGTGCCAGCAGCTCCCAAGTAGCGGGACGCTTTACCCATGAGCAGTTCTTC. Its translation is CASSSQVAGRFTHEQFF.

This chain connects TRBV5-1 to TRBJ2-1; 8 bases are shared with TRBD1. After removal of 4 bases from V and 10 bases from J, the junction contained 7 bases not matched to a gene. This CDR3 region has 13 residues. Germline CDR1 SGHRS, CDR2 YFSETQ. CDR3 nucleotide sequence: TGCGCCAGCAGCCCGACAGGGGAGAGGGAGCAGTTCTTC. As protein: CASSPTGEREQFF.

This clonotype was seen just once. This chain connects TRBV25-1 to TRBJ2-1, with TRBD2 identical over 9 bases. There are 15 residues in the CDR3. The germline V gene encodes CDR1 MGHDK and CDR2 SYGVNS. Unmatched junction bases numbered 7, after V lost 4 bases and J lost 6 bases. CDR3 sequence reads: CASSGGGLAVNEQFF. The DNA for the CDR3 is TGTGCCAGCAGTGGGGGGGGACTAGCCGTCAATGAGCAGTTCTTC.

The CDR3 loop is CASSYKNGFDTQYF. The CDR3 nucleotides are TGTGCCAGCAGTTACAAGAATGGTTTCGATACGCAGTATTTT. The chain has TRBV6-5 and TRBJ2-3; D remains unclear. Germline lookup yields CDR1 MNHEY and CDR2 SVGAGI. The CDR3 is 14 residues long. V shed 2 bases and J shed 6 bases, with 12 bases lying between them.

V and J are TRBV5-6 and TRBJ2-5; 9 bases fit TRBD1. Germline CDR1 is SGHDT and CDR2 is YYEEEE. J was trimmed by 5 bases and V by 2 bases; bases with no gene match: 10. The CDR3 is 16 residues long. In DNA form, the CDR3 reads TGTGCCAGCAGCTTCACCTCCGGGACAGGGTTGGAGACCCAGTACTTC. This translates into CASSFTSGTGLETQYF. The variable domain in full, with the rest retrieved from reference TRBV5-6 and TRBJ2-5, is DAGVTQSPTHLIKTRGQQVTLRCSPKSGHDTVSWYQQALGQGPQFIFQYYEEEERQRGNFPDRFSGHQFPNYSSELNVNALLLGDSALYLCASSFTSGTGLETQYFGPGTRLLVL.

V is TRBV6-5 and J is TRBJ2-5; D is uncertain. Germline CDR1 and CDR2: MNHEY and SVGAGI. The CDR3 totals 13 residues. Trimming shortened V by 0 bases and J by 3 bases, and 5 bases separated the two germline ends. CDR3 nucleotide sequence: TGTGCCAGCAGTTACTCCCCGGAAGAGACCCAGTACTTC. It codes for CASSYSPEETQYF.